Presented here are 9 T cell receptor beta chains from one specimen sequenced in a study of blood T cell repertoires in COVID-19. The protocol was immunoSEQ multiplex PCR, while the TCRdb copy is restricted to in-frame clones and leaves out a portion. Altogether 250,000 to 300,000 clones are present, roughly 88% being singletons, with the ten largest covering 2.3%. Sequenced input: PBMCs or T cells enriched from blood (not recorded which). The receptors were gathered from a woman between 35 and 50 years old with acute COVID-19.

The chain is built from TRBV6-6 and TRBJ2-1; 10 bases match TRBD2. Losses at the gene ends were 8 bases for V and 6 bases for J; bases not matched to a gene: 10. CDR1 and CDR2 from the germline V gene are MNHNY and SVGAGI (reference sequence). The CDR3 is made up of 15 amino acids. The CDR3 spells CASSVSSGRVNEQFF. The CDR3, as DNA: TGTGCCAGCTCGGTTTCTAGCGGGAGAGTCAATGAGCAGTTCTTC.

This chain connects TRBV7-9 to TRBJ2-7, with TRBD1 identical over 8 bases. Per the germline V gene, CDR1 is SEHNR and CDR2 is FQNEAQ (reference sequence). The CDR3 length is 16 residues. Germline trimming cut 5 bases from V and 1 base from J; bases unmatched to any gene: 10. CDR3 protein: CASSLRQGTRSYEQYF. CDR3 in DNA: TGTGCCAGCAGCCTCCGACAGGGGACCCGTTCCTACGAGCAGTACTTC.

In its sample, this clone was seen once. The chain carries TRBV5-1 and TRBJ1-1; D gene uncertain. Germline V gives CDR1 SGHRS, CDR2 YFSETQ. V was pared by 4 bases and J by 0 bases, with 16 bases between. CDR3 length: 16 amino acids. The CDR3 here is CASSPFWMGLNTEAFF. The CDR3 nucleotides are TGCGCCAGCAGCCCTTTTTGGATGGGCTTGAACACTGAAGCTTTCTTT.

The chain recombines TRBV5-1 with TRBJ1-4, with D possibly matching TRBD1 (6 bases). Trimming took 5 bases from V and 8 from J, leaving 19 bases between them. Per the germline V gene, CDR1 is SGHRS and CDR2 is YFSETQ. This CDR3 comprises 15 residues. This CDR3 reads CASSSGQPLAEKLFF. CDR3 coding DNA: TGCGCCAGCAGTTCCGGACAGCCCCTTGCGGAAAAACTGTTTTTT.

The DNA for the CDR3 is TGTGCCAGCAGAAGGGGGCCGGCCCCAGGGTCCTACGAGCAGTACTTC. Protein: CASRRGPAPGSYEQYF. The rearrangement joins TRBV2 to TRBJ2-7, with 7 positions matching TRBD1. The CDR3 loop spans 16 amino acids. The V segment lost 6 bases and the J segment 1 base; nucleotides outside the gene matches: 12. Germline V gene sequence: CDR1 SNHLY, CDR2 FYNNEI.

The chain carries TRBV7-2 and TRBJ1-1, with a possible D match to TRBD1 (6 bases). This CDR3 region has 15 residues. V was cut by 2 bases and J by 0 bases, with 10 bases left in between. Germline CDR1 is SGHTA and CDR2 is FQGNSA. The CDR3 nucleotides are TGTGCCAGCAGCTTACAGGGGACAATGAACACTGAAGCTTTCTTT. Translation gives CASSLQGTMNTEAFF.

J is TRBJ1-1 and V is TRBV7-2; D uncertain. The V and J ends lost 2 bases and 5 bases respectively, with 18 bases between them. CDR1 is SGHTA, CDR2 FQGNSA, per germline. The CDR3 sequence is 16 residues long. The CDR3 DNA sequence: TGTGCCAGCAGCTTACCCTCGATCGGAGGTAGGACTGAAGCTTTCTTT. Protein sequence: CASSLPSIGGRTEAFF.

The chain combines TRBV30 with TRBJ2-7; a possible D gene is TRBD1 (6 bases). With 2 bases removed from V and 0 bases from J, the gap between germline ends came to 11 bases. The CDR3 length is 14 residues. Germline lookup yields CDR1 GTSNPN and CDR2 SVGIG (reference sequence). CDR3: CAWSRTGFSYEQYF. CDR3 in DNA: TGTGCCTGGAGTCGAACAGGGTTCTCCTACGAGCAGTACTTC.

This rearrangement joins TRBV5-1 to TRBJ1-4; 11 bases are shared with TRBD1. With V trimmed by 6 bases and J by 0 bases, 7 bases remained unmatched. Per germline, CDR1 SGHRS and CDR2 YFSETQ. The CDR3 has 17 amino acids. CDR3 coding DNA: TGCGCCAGCACCTATGGACAGGGGGCAACAACTAATGAAAAACTGTTTTTT. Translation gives CASTYGQGATTNEKLFF.